The rows below give T cell receptor beta chains drawn from one sample of a study of ipilimumab plus nivolumab after autologous stem cell transplantation. TCRdb's table, derived via immunoSEQ multiplex PCR, lists solely in-frame clones and lacks some. Among 8,500 to 11,000 clones listed, about 81% were seen once. The sample here was PBMCs, taken in a trial of ipilimumab plus nivolumab as post-transplant consolidation. These receptors were obtained from a male donor with diffuse large B-cell lymphoma. Each CDR3 is given with its conserved first and last residue. A D gene is named only where the DNA matches it firmly. A clone size is listed for some rows: how often the clone was seen (once, few, many), or a class if it is expanded.

abundance	v_gene	j_gene	d_gene	CDR3aa	CDR3nt
.	TRBV7-3	TRBJ2-3	.	CASSLKGTTSTDTQYF	TGTGCCAGCAGCTTAAAAGGGACCACTAGCACAGATACGCAGTATTTT
once	TRBV18	TRBJ2-6	TRBD1	CASSPGTGVIPGANVLTF	TGTGCCAGCTCACCAGGGACAGGGGTTATCCCTGGGGCCAACGTCCTGACTTTC
.	TRBV6-5	TRBJ2-7	.	CASSYQGPYEQYF	TGTGCCAGCAGTTACCAGGGCCCCTACGAGCAGTACTTC
few	TRBV5-5	TRBJ1-1	.	CASSVQLRAGNTEAFF	TGTGCCAGCAGCGTCCAGTTGCGGGCGGGGAACACTGAAGCTTTCTTT
.	TRBV28	TRBJ1-3	.	CASSLYSQISGNTIYF	TGTGCCAGCAGTTTATATTCACAGATCTCTGGAAACACCATATATTTT
.	TRBV7-7	TRBJ2-1	.	CASSPRTDYGEQFF	TGTGCCAGCAGCCCCCGGACAGACTATGGGGAGCAGTTCTTC
.	TRBV18	TRBJ2-7	.	CASSFGRRYEQYF	TGTGCCAGCTCTTTTGGGAGACGCTACGAGCAGTACTTC
.	TRBV13	TRBJ2-7	TRBD1	CASSPRGQGTRSYEQYF	TGTGCCAGCAGCCCCCGGGGACAGGGAACCCGCTCCTACGAGCAGTACTTC
.	TRBV2	TRBJ2-2	.	CASIRAPWDTGELFF	TGTGCCAGCATCCGGGCACCATGGGACACCGGGGAGCTGTTTTTT
.	TRBV5-8	TRBJ1-1	.	CASSLESNTEAFF	TGTGCCAGCAGCTTGGAGTCTAACACTGAAGCTTTCTTT